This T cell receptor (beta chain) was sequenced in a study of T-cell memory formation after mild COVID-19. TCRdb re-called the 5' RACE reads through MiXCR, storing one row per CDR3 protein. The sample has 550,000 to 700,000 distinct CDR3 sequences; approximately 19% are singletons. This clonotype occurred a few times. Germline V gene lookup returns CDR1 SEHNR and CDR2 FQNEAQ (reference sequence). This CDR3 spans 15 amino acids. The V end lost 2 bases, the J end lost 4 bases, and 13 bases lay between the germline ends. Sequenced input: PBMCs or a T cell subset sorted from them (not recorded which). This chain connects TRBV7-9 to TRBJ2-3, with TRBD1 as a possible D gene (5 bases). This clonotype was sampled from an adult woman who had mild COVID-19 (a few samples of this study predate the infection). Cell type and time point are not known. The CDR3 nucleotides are TGTGCCAGCAGCTTACAGGGTCATAATGCAGATACGCAGTATTTT. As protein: CASSLQGHNADTQYF. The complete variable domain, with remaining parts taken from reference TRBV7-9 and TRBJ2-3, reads DTGVSQNPRHKITKRGQNVTFRCDPISEHNRLYWYRQTLGQGPEFLTYFQNEAQLEKSRLLSDRFSAERPKGSFSTLEIQRTEQGDSAMYLCASSLQGHNADTQYFGPGTRLTVL.